The 2 T cell receptor beta chains below were found in one sample sequenced in a study of human T cells and chemical hapten exposure. Described time point: patch test 2, 6 weeks after DPC sensitization. Specified treatment: therapeutic diphenylcyclopropenone sensitization with weekly scalp DPC. Each CDR3 protein gets one entry after TCRdb re-called the RACE reads with MiXCR. Among 65,000 to 90,000 distinct CDR3 sequences, around 7% were seen once, and the ten largest hold 1.3%. Sequences were derived from whole blood, sampled in connection with sensitization to the hapten diphenylcyclopropenone (DPC). The origin of the receptors is a woman aged 25 to 39 with alopecia areata. Some clones in this sample may be carry-over from other donors' samples.

This clonotype was seen repeatedly, ten times or more. This chain joins TRBV7-2 and TRBJ2-3, with a possible D match to TRBD1 (6 bases). V dropped 0 bases and J dropped 5 bases, with 15 bases sitting between them. The CDR3 totals 16 residues. CDR1 and CDR2 from the germline V gene are SGHTA and FQGNSA. The CDR3 sequence: CASSLAPLSRGDTQYF. The CDR3 nucleotides are TGTGCCAGCAGCTTAGCGCCGCTTAGCAGGGGAGATACGCAGTATTTT.

The chain joins TRBV20-1 to TRBJ1-2; D is possibly TRBD1 (6 bases). In germline, CDR1 is DFQATT, CDR2 SNEGSKA (reference sequence). Trimming stripped 6 bases from V and 0 bases from J, with 14 bases between. CDR3 length: 14 residues. CDR3: CSAVDRLTNYGYTF. The CDR3 DNA is TGCAGTGCGGTGGACAGACTAACTAACTATGGCTACACCTTC.